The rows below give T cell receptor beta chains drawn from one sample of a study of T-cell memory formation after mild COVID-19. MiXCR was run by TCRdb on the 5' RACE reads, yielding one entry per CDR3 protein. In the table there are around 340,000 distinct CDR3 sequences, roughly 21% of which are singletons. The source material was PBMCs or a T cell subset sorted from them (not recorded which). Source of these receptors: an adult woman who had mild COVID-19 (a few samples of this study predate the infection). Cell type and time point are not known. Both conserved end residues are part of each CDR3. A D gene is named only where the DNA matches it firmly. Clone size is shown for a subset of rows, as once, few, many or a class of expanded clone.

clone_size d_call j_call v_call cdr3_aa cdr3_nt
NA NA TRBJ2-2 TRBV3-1 CASSQGRGELFF TGTGCCAGCAGCCAAGGACGCGGGGAGCTGTTTTTT
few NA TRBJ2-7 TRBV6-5 CASSYGASYEQYF TGTGCCAGCAGTTACGGGGCTTCCTACGAGCAGTACTTC
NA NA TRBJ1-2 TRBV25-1 CASSESLREVVSYTF TGTGCCAGCAGTGAATCACTCAGGGAGGTAGTAAGCTACACCTTC
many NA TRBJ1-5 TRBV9 CASSVSPYSNQPQHF TGTGCCAGCAGCGTAAGCCCCTATAGCAATCAGCCCCAGCATTTT
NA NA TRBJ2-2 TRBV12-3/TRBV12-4 CAGGTRGNTGELFF TGTGCCGGCGGGACACGGGGTAACACCGGGGAGCTGTTTTTT
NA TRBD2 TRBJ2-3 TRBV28 CASSKRGGYTDTQYF TGTGCCAGCTCCAAGCGGGGGGGATACACAGATACGCAGTATTTT
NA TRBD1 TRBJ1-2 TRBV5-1 CAGTGEHYGYTF TGCGCCGGGACAGGAGAACACTATGGCTACACCTTC
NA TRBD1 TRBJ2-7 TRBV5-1 CASSSVPPGQGEYEQYF TGCGCCAGCAGCTCAGTTCCACCGGGACAGGGGGAATACGAGCAGTACTTC
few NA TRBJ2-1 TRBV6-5 CASSYSRVNEQFF TGTGCCAGCAGTTACTCCCGGGTAAATGAGCAGTTCTTC
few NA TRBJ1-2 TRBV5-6 CASSHRGASVVYGYTF TGTGCCAGCAGCCATCGGGGGGCGTCGGTTGTCTATGGCTACACCTTC
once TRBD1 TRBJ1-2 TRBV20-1 CSAPGSGGVYGYTF TGCAGTGCTCCGGGCTCAGGGGGCGTATATGGCTACACCTTC
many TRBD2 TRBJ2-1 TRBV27 CASRRGGGAYNEQFF TGTGCCAGCAGGCGGGGCGGGGGGGCCTACAATGAGCAGTTCTTC
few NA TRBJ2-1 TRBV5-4 CASSRDSSSSYNEQFF TGTGCCAGCAGCCGCGACTCGTCGAGCTCCTACAATGAGCAGTTCTTC
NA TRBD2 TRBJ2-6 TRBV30 CAWSVAGVGNVLTF TGTGCCTGGAGTGTTGCGGGGGTCGGCAACGTCCTGACTTTC
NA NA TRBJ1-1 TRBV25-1 CASRGWTEAFF TGTGCCAGCAGAGGTTGGACTGAAGCTTTCTTT
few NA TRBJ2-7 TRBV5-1 CASSYRPVYEQYF TGCGCCAGCAGTTACCGACCCGTCTACGAGCAGTACTTC
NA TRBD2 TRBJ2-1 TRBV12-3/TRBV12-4 CASSLLAGGPYNEQFF TGTGCCAGCAGCTTATTAGCGGGGGGTCCATACAATGAGCAGTTCTTC
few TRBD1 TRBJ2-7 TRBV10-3 CAISPGQGASYEQYF TGTGCCATCAGCCCCGGACAGGGGGCCTCCTACGAGCAGTACTTC
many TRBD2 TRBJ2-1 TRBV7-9 CASSLGLAGGPSDEQFF TGTGCCAGCAGCTTAGGGCTCGCGGGAGGGCCCTCGGATGAGCAGTTCTTC
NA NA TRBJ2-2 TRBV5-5 CASSFGLPINTGELFF TGTGCCAGCAGTTTTGGACTTCCGATCAACACCGGGGAGCTGTTTTTT
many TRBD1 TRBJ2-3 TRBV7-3 CASSEGQSTDTQYF TGTGCCAGCAGTGAGGGACAGAGCACAGATACGCAGTATTTT
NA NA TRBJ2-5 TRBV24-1 CATSETGVFEETQYF TGTGCCACCAGTGAGACGGGCGTTTTTGAGGAGACCCAGTACTTC
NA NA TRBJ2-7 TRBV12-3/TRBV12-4 CASSWGQLYEQYF TGTGCCAGCAGTTGGGGCCAGCTCTACGAGCAGTACTTC
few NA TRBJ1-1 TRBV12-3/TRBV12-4 CASSLSLGTEAFF TGTGCCAGCAGTTTAAGCCTGGGCACTGAAGCTTTCTTT
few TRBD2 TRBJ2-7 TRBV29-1 CSVKGLASYEQYF TGCAGCGTCAAGGGACTAGCGTCCTACGAGCAGTACTTC
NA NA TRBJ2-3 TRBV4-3 CASSQGSTTDTQYF TGCGCCAGCAGCCAAGGGAGCACCACAGATACGCAGTATTTT
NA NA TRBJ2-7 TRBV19 CASSIKASSTYEQYF TGTGCCAGTAGTATAAAGGCCTCCTCAACCTACGAGCAGTACTTC
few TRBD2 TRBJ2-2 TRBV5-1 CASSSSGGLTGELFF TGCGCCAGCAGCTCTAGCGGGGGCCTCACCGGGGAGCTGTTTTTT
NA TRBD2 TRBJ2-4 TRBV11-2 CASSSITSGIQYF TGTGCCAGCAGCTCCATAACTAGCGGAATTCAGTACTTC
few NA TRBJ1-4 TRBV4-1 CASSQEFRGPTNEKLFF TGCGCCAGCAGCCAAGAGTTTCGGGGGCCAACTAATGAAAAACTGTTTTTT
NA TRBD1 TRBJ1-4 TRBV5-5 CASSLALGGGTNEKLFF TGTGCCAGCAGCTTGGCCTTAGGGGGCGGCACTAATGAAAAACTGTTTTTT
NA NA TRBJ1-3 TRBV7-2 CASSLSRQGTSGNTIYF TGTGCCAGCAGCTTAAGTCGGCAGGGAACCTCTGGAAACACCATATATTTT
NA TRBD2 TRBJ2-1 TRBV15 CATSSPGLPDNEQFF TGTGCCACCAGCAGCCCGGGACTACCAGACAATGAGCAGTTCTTC
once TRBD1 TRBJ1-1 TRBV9 CASSVGSGRGVKAFF TGTGCCAGCAGCGTAGGAAGTGGCAGGGGGGTTAAAGCTTTCTTT
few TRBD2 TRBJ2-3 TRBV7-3 CASSPGGLAGTDTQYF TGTGCCAGCAGCCCAGGGGGACTAGCGGGAACAGATACGCAGTATTTT
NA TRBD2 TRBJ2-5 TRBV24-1 CATSIGTSGREETQYF TGTGCCACCAGTATAGGGACTAGCGGGAGAGAAGAGACCCAGTACTTC
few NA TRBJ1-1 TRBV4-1 CASSPGVMNTEAFF TGCGCCAGCAGCCCGGGGGTAATGAACACTGAAGCTTTCTTT
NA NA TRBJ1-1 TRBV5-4 CASSFVVLTPHSEQGLRTEAFF TGTGCCAGCAGCTTTGTTGTGCTCACACCTCACTCGGAGCAGGGACTACGAACTGAAGCTTTCTTT
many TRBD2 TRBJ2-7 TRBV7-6 CASSPRTSGLYEQYF TGTGCCAGCAGCCCCAGGACTAGCGGACTTTACGAGCAGTACTTC
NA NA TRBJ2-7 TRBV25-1 CASSGAKIRSSYEQYF TGTGCCAGCAGTGGGGCTAAGATCAGGAGCTCCTACGAGCAGTACTTC
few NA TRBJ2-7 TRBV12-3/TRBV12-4 CASSSSSRTYEQYF TGTGCCAGCAGTTCAAGCTCGAGAACCTACGAGCAGTACTTC
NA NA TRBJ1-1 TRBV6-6 CASSRTLGVTEAFF TGTGCCAGCAGCCGGACATTGGGAGTCACTGAAGCTTTCTTT
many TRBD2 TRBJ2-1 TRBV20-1 CSASPAAGTYNEQFF TGCAGTGCTAGCCCTGCAGCGGGGACTTACAATGAGCAGTTCTTC
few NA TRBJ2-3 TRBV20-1 CSALQGADTQYF TGCAGTGCTTTACAGGGCGCCGATACGCAGTATTTT
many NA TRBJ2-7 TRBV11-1 CASSPPGQSYEQYF TGTGCCAGCAGCCCGCCGGGACAATCCTACGAGCAGTACTTC
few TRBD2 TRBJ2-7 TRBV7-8 CASSLGESTSGEQYF TGTGCCAGCAGCTTAGGGGAGTCTACTAGCGGTGAGCAGTACTTC
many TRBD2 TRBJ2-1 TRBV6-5 CASSYRTSINEQFF TGTGCCAGCAGTTACAGGACTAGCATCAATGAGCAGTTCTTC
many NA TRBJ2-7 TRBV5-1 CASSLEPIGEQYF TGCGCCAGCAGCTTGGAACCCATCGGGGAGCAGTACTTC
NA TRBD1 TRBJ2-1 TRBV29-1 CSVVIRVGGRGNEQFF TGCAGCGTGGTAATAAGGGTTGGAGGCAGGGGGAATGAGCAGTTCTTC
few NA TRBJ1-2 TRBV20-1 CSARYSGTIDYGYTF TGCAGTGCTAGATACTCCGGGACGATTGACTATGGCTACACCTTC
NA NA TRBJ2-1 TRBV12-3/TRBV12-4 CASSGEPRDEQFF TGTGCCAGCAGCGGGGAACCCCGAGATGAGCAGTTCTTC
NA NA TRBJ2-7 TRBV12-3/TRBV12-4 CASSFRESYTSPYF TGTGCCAGCAGTTTCCGCGAATCCTACACCAGTCCGTACTTC
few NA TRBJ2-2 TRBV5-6 CASSSRGFTGELFF TGTGCCAGCAGCTCTCGGGGATTCACCGGGGAGCTGTTTTTT
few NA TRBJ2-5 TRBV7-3 CASSLGLARGSETQYF TGTGCCAGCAGCTTAGGCCTAGCGAGAGGTTCTGAGACCCAGTACTTC
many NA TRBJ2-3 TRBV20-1 CSASGVWRAAQYF TGCAGTGCTAGCGGAGTTTGGCGGGCGGCGCAGTATTTT
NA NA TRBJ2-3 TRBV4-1 CASSQDVLGSGSDTQYF TGCGCCAGCAGCCAAGATGTACTAGGATCGGGGTCAGATACGCAGTATTTT
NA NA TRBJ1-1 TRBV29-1 CSVEGITEAFF TGCAGCGTTGAAGGAATAACTGAAGCTTTCTTT
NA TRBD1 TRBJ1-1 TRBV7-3 CASSLTWDSTEAFF TGTGCCAGCAGCTTAACGTGGGACAGCACTGAAGCTTTCTTT
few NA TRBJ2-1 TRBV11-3 CASSSDSLLGRGEQFF TGTGCCAGCAGTTCCGACAGCCTTCTAGGTCGGGGAGAGCAGTTCTTC
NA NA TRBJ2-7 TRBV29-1 CSVVWGYEQYF TGCAGCGTTGTGTGGGGCTACGAGCAGTACTTC